This TCR beta chain was documented in a study of PD-1 blockade in classical Hodgkin lymphoma. The repertoire was sequenced with immunoSEQ multiplex PCR; TCRdb's copy has only in-frame clones and lacks some. Of tens of thousands of clones in the sample, roughly nine tenths were seen once. As to time point: cycle 4 day 1 (C4D1), after more than five weeks of nivolumab. Autologous stem cell transplantation was followed by relapse in every patient, and brentuximab vedotin exposure varied. V was shortened by 6 bases and J by 6 bases, with 25 bases between the two germline ends. CDR3 length: 17 amino acids. The germline V gene has CDR1 LNHDA and CDR2 SQIVND (reference sequence).

The clonotype originates from a human donor with classical Hodgkin lymphoma. The rearrangement joins TRBV19 to TRBJ2-3; a weak D match, TRBD2 (6 bases). The starting material was peripheral blood mononuclear cells (PBMCs), obtained before the fourth cycle of nivolumab. CDR3 sequence (DNA): TGTGCCAGTAGAGCGACCTGGGGTAGCGGAGGTAGGGATACGCAGTATTTT. Its protein is CASRATWGSGGRDTQYF.